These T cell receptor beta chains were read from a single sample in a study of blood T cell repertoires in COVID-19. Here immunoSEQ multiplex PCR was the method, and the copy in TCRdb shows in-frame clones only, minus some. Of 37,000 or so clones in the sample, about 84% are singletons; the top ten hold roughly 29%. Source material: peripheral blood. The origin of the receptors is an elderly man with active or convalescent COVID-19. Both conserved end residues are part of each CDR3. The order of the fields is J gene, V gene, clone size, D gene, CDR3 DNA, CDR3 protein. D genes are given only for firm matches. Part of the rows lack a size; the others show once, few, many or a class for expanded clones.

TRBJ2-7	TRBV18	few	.	TGTGCCAGCTCACTTACCGACACTAGAGCCGAGCAGTACTTC	CASSLTDTRAEQYF
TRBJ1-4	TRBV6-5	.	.	TGTGCCAGCAGTTACTCGGAGGGGAATGAAAAACTGTTTTTT	CASSYSEGNEKLFF
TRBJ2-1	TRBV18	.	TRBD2	TGTGCCAGCTCACCTAGCGGGGGGGCCTACAATGAGCAGTTCTTC	CASSPSGGAYNEQFF
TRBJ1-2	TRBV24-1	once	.	TGTGCCACCAGCAGGGACAATATGGACTATGGCTACACCTTC	CATSRDNMDYGYTF
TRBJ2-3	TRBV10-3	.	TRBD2	TGTGCCATCAGTGACAGCGGGGCGAGCAGGGATACGCAGTATTTT	CAISDSGASRDTQYF
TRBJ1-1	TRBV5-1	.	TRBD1	TGCGCCAGCAGCCGAAATGGACAGGCTGCCACTGAAGCTTTCTTT	CASSRNGQAATEAFF
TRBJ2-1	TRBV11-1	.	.	TGTGCCAGCGCTGAAAAGGAGGGGAGAAATGAGCAGTTCTTC	CASAEKEGRNEQFF
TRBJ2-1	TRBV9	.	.	TGTGCCAGCAGCGTAGGGGTTGGGGAAGCGGTCAATGAGCAGTTCTTC	CASSVGVGEAVNEQFF
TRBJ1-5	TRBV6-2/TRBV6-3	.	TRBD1	TGTGCCAGCAGTGCGGACAGGGCGGGACAGCCCCAGCATTTT	CASSADRAGQPQHF
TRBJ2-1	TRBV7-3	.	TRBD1	TGTGCCAGCAGCTTAGAGGGGGCCTTGAGCAATGAGCAGTTCTTC	CASSLEGALSNEQFF
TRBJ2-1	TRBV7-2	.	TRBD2	TGTGCCAGCAGCTTAGACCGTGCGGGGGGGCGGTTCTTC	CASSLDRAGGRFF
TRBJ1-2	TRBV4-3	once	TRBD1	TGCGCCAGCAGCCGGGTATCCGGGACAGACTATGGCTACACCTTC	CASSRVSGTDYGYTF
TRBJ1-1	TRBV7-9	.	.	TGTGCCAGCAGCTTTACAGGGACAGAAGCTTTCTTT	CASSFTGTEAFF
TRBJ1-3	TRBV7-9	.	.	TGTGCCAGCACATGGGGCTGGGGGGAAGGAAACACCATATATTTT	CASTWGWGEGNTIYF
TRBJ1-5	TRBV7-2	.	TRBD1	TGTGCCAGCAGCCAGGGGACAGGGGGTAATCAGCCCCAGCATTTT	CASSQGTGGNQPQHF
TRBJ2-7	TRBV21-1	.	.	TGTGCCAGCAGCAAATGGGGGCTGCCAGCCCTAGACGAGCAGTACTTC	CASSKWGLPALDEQYF
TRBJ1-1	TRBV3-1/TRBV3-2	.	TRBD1	TGTGCCAGCAGCCAATTTCAGGGGGCGCGTCCTGAAGCTTTCTTT	CASSQFQGARPEAFF
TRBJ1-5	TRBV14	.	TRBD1	TGTGCCAGCAGCCAAGATGGCGTAAGGACAGGAATTTTGCAGCCCCAGCATTTT	CASSQDGVRTGILQPQHF
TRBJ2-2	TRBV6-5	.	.	TGTGCCAGCAGTTACAGCTCGACTTTTAGAGGCGGGGAGCTGTTTTTT	CASSYSSTFRGGELFF
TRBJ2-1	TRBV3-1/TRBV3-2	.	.	TGTGCCAGCAGCCAGGGAGGTTGGGTTGAGCAGTTCTTC	CASSQGGWVEQFF
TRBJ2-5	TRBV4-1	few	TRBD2	TGCGCCAGCAGCCAAGATCACGGGGGGGCAAAGACCCAGTACTTC	CASSQDHGGAKTQYF
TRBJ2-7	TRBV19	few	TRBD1	TGTGCCAGTAGTCAGGACAGGGAGAGGACCTACGAGCAGTACTTC	CASSQDRERTYEQYF
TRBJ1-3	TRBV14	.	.	TGTGCCAGCAGCCTGTCTAACTCTGGAAACACCATATATTTT	CASSLSNSGNTIYF
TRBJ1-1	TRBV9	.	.	TGTGCCAGCAGCGTAGGAGGGGGTGCTGAAGCTTTCTTT	CASSVGGGAEAFF
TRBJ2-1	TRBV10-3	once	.	TGTGCCATCAGTGAGGTAAGCGAGAGCTTCTACAATGAGCAGTTCTTC	CAISEVSESFYNEQFF
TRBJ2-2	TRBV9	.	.	TGTGCCAGCAGCCGAATAGATACCGGGGAGCTGTTTTTT	CASSRIDTGELFF
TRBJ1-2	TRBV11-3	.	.	TGTGCCAGCAGCTTAGAGGGGGCCCCGTATGGCTACACCTTC	CASSLEGAPYGYTF
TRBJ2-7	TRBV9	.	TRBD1	TGTGCCAGCAGCGAGGAGCCGGGACAGTCTACCTACGAGCAGTACTTC	CASSEEPGQSTYEQYF
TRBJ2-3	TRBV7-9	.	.	TGTGCCAGCAGCTTAATGGAGGGGACAGATACGCAGTATTTT	CASSLMEGTDTQYF
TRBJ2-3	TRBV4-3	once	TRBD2	TGCGCCAGCAGCCGAGGGATCGCGGGAGACCCAGATACGCAGTATTTT	CASSRGIAGDPDTQYF
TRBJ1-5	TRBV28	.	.	TGTGCCAGCAGTACAACAGGGTTCCATCAGCCCCAGCATTTT	CASSTTGFHQPQHF
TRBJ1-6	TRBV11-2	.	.	TGTGCCAGCAGCCGCCGACAGAATAATTCACCCCTCCACTTT	CASSRRQNNSPLHF
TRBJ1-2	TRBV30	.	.	TGTGCCTGGGGACAGTTATATGGCTACACCTTC	CAWGQLYGYTF
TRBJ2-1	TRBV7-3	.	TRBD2	TGTGCCAGCAGCTTTGCGGGAGGATACAATGAGCAGTTCTTC	CASSFAGGYNEQFF
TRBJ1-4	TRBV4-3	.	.	TGCGCCAGCAGCCAAGAAGCCAGGCCTGGTCGTGAAAAACTGTTTTTT	CASSQEARPGREKLFF
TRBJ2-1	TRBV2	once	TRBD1	TGTGCCAGCAGCAGGCGACAGGGTACTGAGCAGTTCTTC	CASSRRQGTEQFF
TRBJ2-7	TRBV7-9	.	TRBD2	TGTGCCAGCAGCGAGCGGGAAGATTTCGAGCAGTACTTC	CASSEREDFEQYF
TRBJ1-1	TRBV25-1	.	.	TGTGCCAGCAGTGTGGACAGTAACACTGAAGCTTTCTTT	CASSVDSNTEAFF
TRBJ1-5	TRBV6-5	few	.	TGTGCCAGCGGGGGCGCCGCGCCCCAGCATTTT	CASGGAAPQHF
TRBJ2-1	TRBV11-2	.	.	TGTGCCAGCAGCTTAGGAGAATACAATGAGCAGTTCTTC	CASSLGEYNEQFF
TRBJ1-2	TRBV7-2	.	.	TGTGCCAGCAGCTTGGGAGCTAACTATGGCTACACCTTC	CASSLGANYGYTF
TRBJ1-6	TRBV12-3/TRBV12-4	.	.	TGTGCCAGCAGAGCATCAAACGGTTCACCCCTCCACTTT	CASRASNGSPLHF
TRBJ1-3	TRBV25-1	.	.	TGTGCCAGCAGTGAACAAACAGGGAATGTTGGAAACACCATATATTTT	CASSEQTGNVGNTIYF
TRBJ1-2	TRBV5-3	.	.	TGTGCCAGAATCTCTGGCGGGGCCAGCAACTATGGCTACACCTTC	CARISGGASNYGYTF
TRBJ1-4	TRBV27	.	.	TGTGCCAGCAGTTTCTCGGGATATGAAAAACTGTTTTTT	CASSFSGYEKLFF
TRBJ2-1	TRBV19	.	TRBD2	TGTGCCAGTAGTATTCCTAAGAAACCGGGACTAGCGGGCAGTGAGCAGTTCTTC	CASSIPKKPGLAGSEQFF
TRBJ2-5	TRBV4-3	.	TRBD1	TGCGCCAGCAGCCCGAGCCCGGGACAGCAAGAGACCCAGTACTTC	CASSPSPGQQETQYF
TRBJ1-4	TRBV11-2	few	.	TGTGCCAGCAGGTTAAGCGCCCAGGGGTTAAAACTGTTTTTT	CASRLSAQGLKLFF
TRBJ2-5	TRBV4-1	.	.	TGCGCCAGCAGCCAAGAGGGGCAGCAACAAGAGACCCAGTACTTC	CASSQEGQQQETQYF
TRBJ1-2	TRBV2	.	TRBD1	TGTGCCAGCAGTGAAACGCAGGGGGTAATAGATGGCTACACCTTC	CASSETQGVIDGYTF
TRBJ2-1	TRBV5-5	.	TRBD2	TGTGCCAGCAGTTATTTTAGCGGGAGGGCCTCATACAATGAGCAGTTCTTC	CASSYFSGRASYNEQFF
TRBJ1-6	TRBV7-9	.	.	TGTGCCAGCAGCTTAGGTCAGGGATATTCACCCCTCCACTTT	CASSLGQGYSPLHF
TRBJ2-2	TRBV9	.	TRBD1	TGTGCCAGCAGCGCGATGACAGGGGACACCGGGGAGCTGTTTTTT	CASSAMTGDTGELFF
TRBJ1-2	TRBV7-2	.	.	TGTGCCAGCAGCTTAGATTCAGGGGAATATGTTGACTATGGCTACACCTTC	CASSLDSGEYVDYGYTF
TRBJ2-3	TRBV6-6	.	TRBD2	TGTGCCGCAAGGTCGGGGGGGGCAACAGATACGCAGTATTTT	CAARSGGATDTQYF